This TCR beta chain was sequenced in a study of Siglec-9 on CD8 T cells in melanoma. General study findings and limits: Siglec-9 reportedly marks and regulates an effector memory CD8+ T-cell subset apparently accumulating in melanoma tumors.

Concerning this clone: Its target is unknown.

Germline V CDR1 and CDR2: LNHDA, SQIVND (reference sequence). Losses at the gene ends were 5 bases for V and 6 bases for J; bases not matched to a gene: 9. The CDR3 length is 14 residues. The table came from immunoSEQ multiplex PCR; TCRdb's copy has only in-frame clones and leaves some out. The table records almost 30,000 clones, around three quarters of them present only once. The sequence was collected from a human donor in good health. Sequences were obtained from Siglec-9- CD8+ T cells sorted from blood. The chain is built from TRBV19 and TRBJ1-2, with 7 bases that match TRBD1. For the CDR3, the DNA is TGTGCCAGTAGTCCCTCGACAGGGTTGGATGGCTACACCTTC. Translation gives CASSPSTGLDGYTF.